These 25 T cell receptor beta chains were sequenced from one sample in a study of identical twins listed by TCRdb under 2016. The library was produced with 5' RACE. Sequencing relied on an Illumina HiSeq 2000. The raw public reads went through TCRdb reprocessing: fastp at Q25, MiXCR clone calling, in-frame beta chains kept. Records with the same CDR3 protein are collapsed into one entry carrying the most frequent genes and DNA. This sample comprises approximately 490,000 distinct CDR3 sequences, 20% to 25% of them detected only once. The top ten constitute 0.48% of the sample. These data were also filed under a second study, of yellow fever vaccine responses in identical twins.

Sequenced material: CD4+ T cells sorted from blood. These receptors all come from a woman younger than 35 in good health.

There are a few counts of this clonotype. The chain has TRBV19 and TRBJ2-1, with 10 bases that match TRBD2. Trimming cost V 4 bases and J 7 bases; bases outside gene matches: 16. Germline CDR1 and CDR2: LNHDA and SQIVND (reference sequence). This CDR3 has 18 residues. CDR3 loop: CASSKIPSGSRITNEQFF. The CDR3 DNA follows: TGTGCCAGTAGTAAAATTCCTAGCGGGAGCAGAATAACTAATGAGCAGTTCTTC.

This clonotype has just a few counts. V and J are TRBV29-1 and TRBJ2-3; D not resolved. V lost 5 bases to trimming and J lost 10 bases, with 16 bases between them. Looked up from germline, CDR1 is SQVTM and CDR2 is ANQGSEA. The CDR3 runs 12 residues. CDR3 in DNA: TGCAGCGTTTGGGCTATAGGTACTTCGCAGTATTTT. Its protein is CSVWAIGTSQYF.

CDR3 loop: CASSGRGVDTGELFF. In nucleotides, the CDR3 is TGTGCCAGCAGTGGTCGGGGTGTTGACACCGGGGAGCTGTTTTTT. The chain has TRBV2 and TRBJ2-2; D may be TRBD2 (5 bases). Trimming stripped 4 bases from V and 3 bases from J, with 12 bases between. The CDR3 has 15 residues. Germline V gene lookup returns CDR1 SNHLY and CDR2 FYNNEI.

This clonotype occurred a few times. The rearrangement uses TRBV6-5 and TRBJ2-1; D ambiguous. V was clipped by 5 bases and J by 7 bases, with 9 bases between them. This CDR3 has 12 residues. Per the germline V gene, CDR1 is MNHEY and CDR2 is SVGAGI. The CDR3 nucleotides read TGTGCCAGCAGTCCACGCAGGAATGAGCAGTTCTTC. It codes for CASSPRRNEQFF.

Written as DNA, the CDR3 is TGCAGCGTTGAAGATCCTAGACGTGGATACAATGAGCAGTTCTTC. Translation gives CSVEDPRRGYNEQFF. The V and J genes are TRBV29-1 and TRBJ2-1; D unclear. Germline V lookup: CDR1 SQVTM, CDR2 ANQGSEA. Trimming took 0 bases from V and 4 from J, leaving 13 bases between them. This CDR3 has 15 amino acids.

This clonotype was counted between two and nine times. The chain uses TRBV12-3 or TRBV12-4 and TRBJ1-6, with a possible D match to TRBD1 (6 bases). The V and J ends lost 5 bases and 10 bases respectively, with 15 bases between them. This CDR3 has 14 amino acids. CDR3 sequence reads: CASSEPTGSSPLHF. In DNA form, the CDR3 reads TGTGCCAGCAGTGAACCTACAGGGAGCTCACCCCTCCACTTT.

This clonotype turned up a few times. V gene TRBV10-3 combines with J gene TRBJ1-1, with D unresolved. Trimming stripped 3 bases from V and 6 bases from J, with 14 bases between. The CDR3 covers 14 residues. Germline V gene lookup returns CDR1 ENHRY and CDR2 SYGVKD. CDR3 loop: CAISERGGLPEAFF. As DNA, the CDR3 is TGTGCCATCAGTGAACGGGGAGGGTTGCCTGAAGCTTTCTTT.

The rearrangement links TRBV5-1 to TRBJ2-5; unclear D gene. V lost 0 bases and J 3 bases, leaving 12 bases between the germline ends. The CDR3 is 15 residues long. CDR1 and CDR2 from the germline V gene are SGHRS and YFSETQ. CDR3 DNA sequence: TGCGCCAGCAGCTTGGCCGTCACAGACAAAGAGACCCAGTACTTC. Protein sequence: CASSLAVTDKETQYF.

This clonotype was seen more than once but under ten times. V gene TRBV20-1 combines with J gene TRBJ2-5, with TRBD2 as a possible D gene (7 bases). Germline CDR1 DFQATT, CDR2 SNEGSKA (reference sequence). Trimming stripped 6 bases from V and 5 bases from J, with 22 bases between. CDR3 length: 15 amino acids. CDR3 coding DNA: TGCAGTGCGCCCCCCCGGAGGGGGGGCGGGGAGACCCAGTACTTC. Protein: CSAPPRRGGGETQYF.

This clonotype was counted between two and nine times. V and J are TRBV3-1 and TRBJ1-4; D unresolved. Germline values: CDR1 LGHDT, CDR2 YNNKEL (reference sequence). This CDR3 region has 13 residues. V dropped 1 base and J dropped 10 bases, with 10 bases sitting between them. CDR3 sequence reads: CASSQASKGKLFF. The CDR3 DNA reads TGTGCCAGCAGCCAAGCCTCAAAGGGAAAACTGTTTTTT.

This clonotype was seen a handful of times. V is TRBV6-2 or TRBV6-3 and J is TRBJ2-7; perhaps TRBD2 as D (6 bases). The CDR3 runs to 16 residues. CDR1 is MNHEY, CDR2 SVGEGT, per germline. V lost 5 bases and J 4 bases, leaving 21 bases between the germline ends. The CDR3 is CASSPPTTGLRYEQYF. Here the CDR3 DNA reads TGTGCCAGCAGTCCCCCTACTACGGGACTCCGATACGAGCAGTACTTC.

This clonotype showed up just a few times. The chain employs TRBV5-5 and TRBJ2-3; D unclear. Germline CDR1 reads SGHKS; CDR2 reads YYEKEE (reference sequence). V was clipped by 3 bases and J by 6 bases, with 20 bases between them. This CDR3 spans 16 amino acids. Here the CDR3 DNA reads TGTGCCAGCAGCTCTGGAATGTTGGGCTCCGGGGATACGCAGTATTTT. It is translated as CASSSGMLGSGDTQYF.

This clonotype was seen a few times. The chain links TRBV4-1 to TRBJ2-1; D is possibly TRBD1 (6 bases). CDR1 and CDR2 (germline): MGHRA, YSYEKL. This CDR3 comprises 17 residues. Trimming took 1 base from V and 13 from J, leaving 26 bases between them. Here the CDR3 DNA reads TGCGCCAGCAGCCAAGCTTTAGCTGGACAGTCAGGCAGGGCCCAGTTCTTC. It translates to CASSQALAGQSGRAQFF.

This clonotype has a handful of counts. V is TRBV6-1 and J is TRBJ2-1; 15 bases fit TRBD2. Germline lookup yields CDR1 MNHNS and CDR2 SASEGT. V lost 7 bases and J lost 8; bases outside the gene matches: 3. CDR3 size: 14 residues. CDR3 DNA sequence: TGTGCCAGCACGGGACTAGCGGGAGGCCATGAGCAGTTCTTC. It is translated as CASTGLAGGHEQFF.

V usage is TRBV12-3 or TRBV12-4 and J usage is TRBJ2-3; 10 nucleotides line up with TRBD2. Germline trimming cut 6 bases from V and 2 bases from J; bases unmatched to any gene: 5. The CDR3 contains 15 residues. This CDR3 is CASSPTSGDTDTQYF. CDR3 sequence (DNA): TGTGCCAGCAGCCCTACTAGCGGGGACACAGATACGCAGTATTTT.

In its sample, this clonotype was seen a few times. V usage is TRBV19 and J usage is TRBJ2-1; the match to TRBD2 covers 7 bases. The V segment lost 4 bases and the J segment 3 bases; nucleotides outside the gene matches: 12. The V gene's germline CDR1 is LNHDA and CDR2 SQIVND (reference sequence). The CDR3 is made up of 17 amino acids. Here the CDR3 reads CASSSPLGGRVYNEQFF. The CDR3 coding sequence is TGTGCCAGTAGTAGCCCCCTAGGTGGGAGGGTCTACAATGAGCAGTTCTTC.

The CDR3 sequence is CSARDLVFTDTQYF. In DNA form, the CDR3 reads TGCAGTGCTAGAGATTTGGTATTCACAGATACGCAGTATTTT. The V call is TRBV20-1, the J call TRBJ2-3; D unclear. The germline gives CDR1 DFQATT, CDR2 SNEGSKA (reference sequence). Trimming stripped 0 bases from V and 2 bases from J, with 9 bases between. The CDR3 is made up of 14 amino acids.

The genes are TRBV19 and TRBJ1-1; D may be TRBD1 (6 bases). The CDR3 length is 14 residues. Germline loops: CDR1 LNHDA, CDR2 SQIVND (reference sequence). Trimming removed 3 bases from V and 0 bases from J, with 8 bases in between. The CDR3 bases are TGTGCCAGTAGTATCGGGGACATGAACACTGAAGCTTTCTTT. The encoded protein is CASSIGDMNTEAFF.

This chain joins TRBV20-1 and TRBJ2-3; D gene ambiguous. V dropped 6 bases and J dropped 3 bases, with 19 bases sitting between them. CDR3 length: 15 residues. Germline CDR1 reads DFQATT; CDR2 reads SNEGSKA (reference sequence). The DNA of the CDR3 is TGCAGTGCGAGAAAGGGAACGGGTTCTACAGATACGCAGTATTTT. The encoded protein is CSARKGTGSTDTQYF.

The sample holds a few counts of this clonotype. CDR3 coding DNA: TGTGCCAGCAGCAAGGGACCGCCGAACACTGAAGCTTTCTTT. Protein sequence: CASSKGPPNTEAFF. The gene calls are TRBV11-1 and TRBJ1-1; TRBD1 is a possible D gene (5 bases). CDR1 is SGHAT and CDR2 is FQDESV in the germline V gene (reference sequence). The CDR3 loop spans 14 amino acids. V was trimmed by 5 bases and J by 1 base, leaving 11 bases between them.

This clonotype was seen only a few times. The chain joins TRBV20-1 to TRBJ1-1; D remains unclear. Germline-derived CDR1 and CDR2 are DFQATT and SNEGSKA (reference sequence). The ends were cut back, 3 bases at V and 8 bases at J, with 10 bases in the middle. There are 11 residues in the CDR3. Written as DNA, the CDR3 is TGCAGTGCTAGTCGAAGTCGGGAAGCTTTCTTT. This translates into CSASRSREAFF.

This clonotype was seen a few times. V and J are TRBV20-1 and TRBJ2-1, with D unclear. The CDR3 is 12 amino acids. Germline V lookup: CDR1 DFQATT, CDR2 SNEGSKA (reference sequence). The ends were cut back, 5 bases at V and 5 bases at J, with 10 bases in the middle. The CDR3 is CSAADLDNEQFF. The DNA of the CDR3 is TGCAGTGCTGCCGACCTAGACAATGAGCAGTTCTTC.

The chain uses TRBV12-3 or TRBV12-4 and TRBJ2-7; no clear D gene. Between the trimmed V and J ends, which lost 2 bases and 0 bases, there was a span of 8 bases. The length of the CDR3 is 14 residues. CDR3 protein: CASSLQEYSYEQYF. The CDR3 DNA sequence: TGTGCCAGCAGTTTACAGGAATACTCCTACGAGCAGTACTTC.

The chain employs TRBV24-1 and TRBJ1-1; weak D call: TRBD1 (6 bases). V lost 8 bases to trimming and J lost 1 base, with 10 bases between them. CDR1 is KGHDR, CDR2 SFDVKD, per germline. This CDR3 has 13 amino acids. DNA for the CDR3: TGTGCCACCACGGCAGGGGCGAACACTGAAGCTTTCTTT. This sequence encodes CATTAGANTEAFF.

V usage is TRBV10-3 and J usage is TRBJ2-1; 10 positions agree with TRBD1. The V segment lost 8 bases and the J segment 6 bases; nucleotides outside the gene matches: 4. Germline-derived CDR1 and CDR2 are ENHRY and SYGVKD. The CDR3 sequence is 13 residues long. Here the CDR3 reads CAILRDRGNEQFF. The CDR3, as DNA: TGTGCCATCCTCCGGGACAGGGGCAATGAGCAGTTCTTC.